Following are 9 T cell receptor beta chains from one sample sequenced in a study of cytomegalovirus exposure and HLA in healthy donors. PCR amplification relied on 60 Vbeta primers (plus 13 Jbeta primers). Method: immunoSEQ multiplex PCR; TCRdb's copy keeps in-frame clones and lacks some. The data show more than 85,000 clones, more than 70% seen once. Material for sequencing was PBMCs. The receptor set was obtained from a man aged 25 to 40 in good health and CMV-seronegative.

The V call is TRBV19, the J call TRBJ2-5, with 13 bases fitting TRBD2. The germline gives CDR1 LNHDA, CDR2 SQIVND (reference sequence). The CDR3 is made up of 15 amino acids. J gave up 5 bases and V 6 bases, and 6 bases lay outside the gene matches. The CDR3 here is CASSSGLAGYETQYF. The DNA of the CDR3 is TGTGCCAGTAGCTCGGGACTAGCGGGGTACGAGACCCAGTACTTC.

V gene TRBV5-6 combines with J gene TRBJ1-2; 8 bases line up with TRBD1. The CDR3 extends over 14 amino acids. Germline V gives CDR1 SGHDT, CDR2 YYEEEE. V shed 0 bases and J 2 bases; nucleotides not matched to a gene: 0. In nucleotides, the CDR3 is TGTGCCAGCAGCTTGGGGGACAGGAACTATGGCTACACCTTC. Protein sequence: CASSLGDRNYGYTF.

The chain couples TRBV10-2 to TRBJ1-5; D is perhaps TRBD1 (6 bases). V lost 8 bases to trimming and J lost 5 bases, with 13 bases between them. The CDR3 runs to 13 residues. Germline lookup yields CDR1 WSHSY and CDR2 SAAADI. In nucleotides, the CDR3 is TGCGCCAGCCCCGGACAGTCATATCAGCCCCAGCATTTT. Protein sequence: CASPGQSYQPQHF.

The chain joins TRBV30 to TRBJ2-1; 7 bases are a match to TRBD2. V lost 1 base to trimming and J lost 2 bases; unmatched junction nucleotides: 17. Germline lookup yields CDR1 GTSNPN and CDR2 SVGIG (reference sequence). The CDR3 covers 19 residues. The CDR3 is CAWSGMGLTGGFTYNEQFF. The CDR3 region has the DNA TGTGCCTGGAGTGGGATGGGCCTCACGGGGGGATTCACCTACAATGAGCAGTTCTTC. The full variable domain, in which reference TRBV30 and TRBJ2-1 provide the parts outside the CDR3, is SQTIHQWPATLVQPVGSPLSLECTVEGTSNPNLYWYRQAAGRGLQLLFYSVGIGQISSEVPQNLSASRPQDRQFILSSKKLLLSDSGFYLCAWSGMGLTGGFTYNEQFFGPGTRLTVL.

The count of this clone is one. The J gene is TRBJ2-2, the V gene TRBV28, with 7 bases lining up with TRBD2. V dropped 3 bases and J dropped 5; count of bases not matched to a gene: 3. Germline V gene sequence: CDR1 MDHEN, CDR2 SYDVKM. The CDR3 totals 14 residues. In DNA, the CDR3 is TGTGCCAGCAGTTTCTCGGGAGGTACCGGGGAGCTGTTTTTT. Protein sequence: CASSFSGGTGELFF.

The chain combines TRBV5-1 with TRBJ2-7; weak D call: TRBD1 (6 bases). The V gene's germline CDR1 is SGHRS and CDR2 YFSETQ. Trimming pared 5 bases from V and 1 base from J, leaving 16 bases between. The CDR3 extends over 15 amino acids. The CDR3 loop reads CASRLGSTGSYEQYF. The CDR3 nucleotides are TGCGCCAGCAGGCTTGGCTCGACAGGATCCTACGAGCAGTACTTC.

The chain couples TRBV7-9 to TRBJ1-5; TRBD1 aligns across 7 bases. CDR1 and CDR2 (germline): SEHNR, FQNEAQ (reference sequence). CDR3 length: 18 amino acids. The V gene end was trimmed by 2 bases and the J gene end by 0 bases; junction bases not matched to a gene: 10. CDR3 DNA: TGTGCCAGCAGCTTATTTTTGGGGGACAGACATAGCAATCAGCCCCAGCATTTT. Translating gives CASSLFLGDRHSNQPQHF.

V is TRBV5-1 and J is TRBJ1-5; the match to TRBD1 covers 7 bases. CDR3 length: 13 amino acids. Germline V CDR1 and CDR2: SGHRS, YFSETQ. J gave up 5 bases and V 4 bases, and 3 bases lay outside the gene matches. The CDR3 loop reads CASSTGDDQPQHF. CDR3 nucleotides: TGCGCCAGCAGCACAGGGGACGATCAGCCCCAGCATTTT.

Here the CDR3 reads CASSSNRGVRPLHF. In DNA form, the CDR3 reads TGTGCCAGCAGTTCGAACAGGGGAGTGAGGCCCCTCCACTTT. V usage is TRBV28 and J usage is TRBJ1-6, with 7 bases fitting TRBD1. This CDR3 is 14 amino acids long. With V trimmed by 4 bases and J by 13 bases, 10 bases remained unmatched. The germline gives CDR1 MDHEN, CDR2 SYDVKM.